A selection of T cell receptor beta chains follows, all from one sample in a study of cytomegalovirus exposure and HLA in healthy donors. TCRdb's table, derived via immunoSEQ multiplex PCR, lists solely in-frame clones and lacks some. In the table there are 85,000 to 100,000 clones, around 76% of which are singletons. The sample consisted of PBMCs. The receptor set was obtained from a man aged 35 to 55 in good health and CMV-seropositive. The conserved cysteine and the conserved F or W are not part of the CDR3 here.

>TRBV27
ASSLEGHTGELF
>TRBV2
ASRAQLVSDTQY
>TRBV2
ASSEGGWGQGVETQY
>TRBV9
ASSVGGQGNLGETQY
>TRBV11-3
ASSLDRRRGHEQY
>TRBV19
ASSLTGGTEAF
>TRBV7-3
ASSQSGGAYGYT
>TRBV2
ASSPPLATRYNEQF
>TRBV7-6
ASSLVGLAGNYEQY
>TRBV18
ASSNSMRLGQAGVYGYT
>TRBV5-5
ASSLTGQGLTSPLH
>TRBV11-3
ASRQGWDYGYT
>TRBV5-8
ASSSGHSYTGELF
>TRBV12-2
ASRFSKRDRKEPTDTQY
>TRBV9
ASSPDINYGYT
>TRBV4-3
ASSQERLGATNEKLF
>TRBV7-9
ASSLGGANHEQY
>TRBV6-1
ASSGGRGSYGYT
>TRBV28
ASSLGTDYEQY
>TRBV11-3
ASSLDSGSSSSEQF
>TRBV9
ASSVGGSSYNSPLH
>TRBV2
ASSPKAGGGHNEQF
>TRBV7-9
ASSLSTGTNEKLF
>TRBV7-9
ASSMTGASYEQY
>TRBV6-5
ASSYDRAHYGYT
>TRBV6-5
ASSLRVARWELF
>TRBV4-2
ASSQTLDSQGADTQY
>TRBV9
ASSVQGTGNTIY
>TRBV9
ASSAGGGTGTYEQY
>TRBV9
ASSVDGANQPQH
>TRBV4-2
ASSQEGQGNEKLF
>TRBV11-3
ASSLGTGLRDTQY
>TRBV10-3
AISDGPGTEAF
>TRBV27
ASSYRQRGGMNTEAF
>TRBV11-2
ASSLGGQETQY
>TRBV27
ASSLRRDAEAF
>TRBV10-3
AISESPLSGTSGYNEQF
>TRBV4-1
ASSLGAGQGRETQY
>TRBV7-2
ASSPPNRDSYEQY
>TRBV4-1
ASSQDDKRNEAF
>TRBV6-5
ASSKPGGYSAF
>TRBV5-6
ASSLSGGYFTEAF
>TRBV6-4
ASSEGGPFIQPQH
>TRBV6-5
ASSYVGGEQF
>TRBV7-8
ASSLLQGINEKLF
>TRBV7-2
ASSPSGRSSYEQY
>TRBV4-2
ASSQDGRGGLQVEQF
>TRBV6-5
ASSYASAEKLF
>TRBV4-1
ASSPGGGTGELF